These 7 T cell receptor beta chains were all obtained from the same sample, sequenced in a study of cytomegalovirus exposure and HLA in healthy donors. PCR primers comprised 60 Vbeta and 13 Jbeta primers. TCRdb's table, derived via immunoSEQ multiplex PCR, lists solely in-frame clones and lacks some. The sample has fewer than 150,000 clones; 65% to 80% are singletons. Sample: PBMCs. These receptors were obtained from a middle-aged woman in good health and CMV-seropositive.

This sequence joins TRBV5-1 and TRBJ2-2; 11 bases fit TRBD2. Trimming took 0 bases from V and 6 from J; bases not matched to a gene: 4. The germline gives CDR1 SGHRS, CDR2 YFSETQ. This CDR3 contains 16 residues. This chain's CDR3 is CASSLDSGRAAGELFF. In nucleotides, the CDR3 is TGCGCCAGCAGCTTGGATAGCGGGAGGGCGGCCGGGGAGCTGTTTTTT.

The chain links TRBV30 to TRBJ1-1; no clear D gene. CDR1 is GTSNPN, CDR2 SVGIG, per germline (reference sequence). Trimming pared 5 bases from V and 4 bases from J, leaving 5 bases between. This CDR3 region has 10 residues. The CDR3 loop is CAWEVTEAFF. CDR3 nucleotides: TGTGCCTGGGAGGTCACTGAAGCTTTCTTT.

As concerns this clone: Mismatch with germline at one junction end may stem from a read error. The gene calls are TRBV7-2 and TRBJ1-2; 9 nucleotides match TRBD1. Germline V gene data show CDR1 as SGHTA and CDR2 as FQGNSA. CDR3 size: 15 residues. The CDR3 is CASSIPGQGLYGYPF. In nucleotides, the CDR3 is TGTGCCAGCAGCATACCGGGACAGGGACTCTATGGCTACCCCTTC. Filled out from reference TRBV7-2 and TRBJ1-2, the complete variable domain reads GAGVSQSPSNKVTEKGKDVELRCDPISGHTALYWYRQSLGQGLEFLIYFQGNSAPDKSGLPSDRFSAERTGGSVSTLTIQRTQQEDSAVYLCASSIPGQGLYGYPFGSGTRLTVV.

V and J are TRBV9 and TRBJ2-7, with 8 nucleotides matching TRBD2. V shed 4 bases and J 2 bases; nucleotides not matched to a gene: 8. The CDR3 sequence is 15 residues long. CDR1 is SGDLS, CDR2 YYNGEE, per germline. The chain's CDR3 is CASSLQPGLAYEQYF. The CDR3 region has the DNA TGTGCCAGCAGCTTACAGCCGGGACTAGCCTACGAGCAGTACTTC.

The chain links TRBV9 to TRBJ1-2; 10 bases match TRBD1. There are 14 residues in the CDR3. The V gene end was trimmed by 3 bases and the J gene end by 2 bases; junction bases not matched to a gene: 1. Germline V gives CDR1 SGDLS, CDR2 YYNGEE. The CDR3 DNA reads TGTGCCAGCAGCGGGACAGGGGGGAACTATGGCTACACCTTC. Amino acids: CASSGTGGNYGYTF.

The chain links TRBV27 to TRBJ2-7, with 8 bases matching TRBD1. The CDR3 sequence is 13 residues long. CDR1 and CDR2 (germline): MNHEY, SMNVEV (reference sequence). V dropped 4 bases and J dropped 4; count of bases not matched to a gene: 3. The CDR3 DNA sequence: TGTGCCAGCAGTTCAGGGGGCGGGTACGAGCAGTACTTC. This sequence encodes CASSSGGGYEQYF.

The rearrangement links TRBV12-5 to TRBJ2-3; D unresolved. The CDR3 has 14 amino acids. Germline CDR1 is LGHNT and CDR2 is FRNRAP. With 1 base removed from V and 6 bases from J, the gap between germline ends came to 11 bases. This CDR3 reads CASGLGNLKDTQYF. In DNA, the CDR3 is TGTGCTAGTGGTTTGGGAAATCTAAAGGATACGCAGTATTTT.